Sequencing of this T cell receptor beta chain was carried out in a study of cytomegalovirus exposure and HLA in healthy donors. TCRdb's copy holds only in-frame clones and misses some; the assay was immunoSEQ multiplex PCR. The table includes 200,000 or so clones, over 65% detected once. Germline V lookup: CDR1 MNHEY, CDR2 SMNVEV (reference sequence). The V end was cut by 0 bases, the J end by 2 bases, with 14 bases between. The CDR3 spans 16 residues. Input material: PBMCs. The TCR sequence derives from a man aged 18 to 30 in good health and CMV-seropositive. The rearrangement joins TRBV27 to TRBJ2-7, with a possible D match to TRBD2 (7 bases). CDR3 in DNA: TGTGCCAGCAGTTTATCTATGGGGGAGGGGGCCTACGAGCAGTACTTC. This sequence encodes CASSLSMGEGAYEQYF.